Detailed here is one TCR beta chain. These data come from a study of blood T cell repertoires in COVID-19. Looking at the study overall: The origin of the acute and convalescent COVID-19 samples was the United States, Italy and Spain.

Using immunoSEQ multiplex PCR, the repertoire was profiled, and TCRdb retains in-frame clones only, with some absent. Altogether 93,000 or so clones are present, over 75% being singletons, with the ten largest covering 13%. With 6 bases clipped from V and 0 bases from J, the junction kept 6 bases outside the gene matches. Germline-derived CDR1 and CDR2 are MNHEY and SVGEGT. The CDR3 is 17 residues long. Sequencing was performed on peripheral blood. The chain recombines TRBV6-2 or TRBV6-3 with TRBJ2-6, with 9 bases matching TRBD1. The TCR originated in a human donor in a cohort sampled during active or convalescent COVID-19. The CDR3 region is CASSPGTGISGANVLTF. CDR3 DNA sequence: TGTGCCAGCAGCCCCGGGACAGGGATCTCTGGGGCCAACGTCCTGACTTTC.